Following are 2 T cell receptor beta chains from one sample sequenced in a study of cytomegalovirus exposure and HLA in healthy donors. In the PCR, 60 Vbeta and 13 Jbeta primers were used. Produced via immunoSEQ multiplex PCR; TCRdb's table is partial and in-frame only. The data hold roughly 150,000 clones, with over 80% observed a single time. Sequencing used PBMCs. These receptors were obtained from a male donor in good health and CMV-seronegative.

The V gene is TRBV5-1, the J gene TRBJ2-5, with 11 bases fitting TRBD1. Trimming cost V 2 bases and J 4 bases; bases outside gene matches: 4. CDR3 size: 15 residues. Germline assignment: CDR1 SGHRS and CDR2 YFSETQ. The CDR3 here is CASSFHGQGAETQYF. The CDR3 DNA follows: TGCGCCAGCAGCTTCCACGGACAGGGGGCAGAGACCCAGTACTTC.

J is TRBJ2-1 and V is TRBV30, with TRBD2 as a possible D gene (6 bases). CDR1 is GTSNPN, CDR2 SVGIG, per germline (reference sequence). Trimming took 0 bases from V and 8 from J, leaving 14 bases between them. The CDR3 is 14 amino acids. The CDR3 DNA reads TGTGCCTGGAGTGTAGGGCAGGGAGGCGATGAGCAGTTCTTC. It specifies CAWSVGQGGDEQFF.